The 16 T cell receptor beta chains in this list originate from one sample, sequenced in a study of early stage breast cancer tumors. Sequencing used immunoSEQ multiplex PCR; TCRdb keeps in-frame clones, though not all of them. Of about 6,500 clones in the sample, 50% to 75% were seen once. The sequenced sample was normal breast tissue next to the tumor. These receptors all come from a person between 50 and 60 years old with breast cancer.

The V gene is TRBV6-6, the J gene TRBJ2-7; D unresolved. CDR3 length: 13 residues. Germline V CDR1 and CDR2: MNHNY, SVGAGI (reference sequence). Trimming stripped 7 bases from V and 3 bases from J, with 13 bases between. CDR3 amino acids: CASTERAFYEQYF. In DNA form, the CDR3 reads TGTGCCAGCACTGAAAGGGCCTTCTACGAGCAGTACTTC.

This clone occurred a few times. The chain uses TRBV5-1 and TRBJ1-5; 7 bases match TRBD1. J was trimmed by 1 base and V by 0 bases; bases with no gene match: 7. This CDR3 has 17 residues. Germline V gene sequence: CDR1 SGHRS, CDR2 YFSETQ. CDR3: CASSLGYRGGSNQPQHF. CDR3 sequence (DNA): TGCGCCAGCAGCTTGGGATACAGGGGAGGGAGCAATCAGCCCCAGCATTTT.

The chain joins TRBV5-1 to TRBJ1-1; 11 bases align to TRBD1. V lost 4 bases, J lost 4 bases, and 6 bases stayed unmatched. This CDR3 comprises 15 residues. Germline V gene lookup returns CDR1 SGHRS and CDR2 YFSETQ. The CDR3 sequence is CASSPGQGAATEAFF. DNA for the CDR3: TGCGCCAGCAGCCCTGGACAGGGGGCGGCCACTGAAGCTTTCTTT. Together with reference TRBV5-1 and TRBJ1-1, the CDR3 gives the full variable domain: KAGVTQTPRYLIKTRGQQVTLSCSPISGHRSVSWYQQTPGQGLQFLFEYFSETQRNKGNFPGRFSGRQFSNSRSEMNVSTLELGDSALYLCASSPGQGAATEAFFGQGTRLTVV.

V gene TRBV5-1 combines with J gene TRBJ2-5; 9 bases match TRBD2. The end of the DNA fits TRBJ2-7 better, so the J call may be wrong. The germline gives CDR1 SGHRS, CDR2 YFSETQ. CDR3 length: 15 amino acids. CDR3 bases: TGCGCCAGCAGCTTGGTGGCGGGAGGGAGCGACGAGCAGTACTTC. Translating gives CASSLVAGGSDEQYF.

The chain combines TRBV11-2 with TRBJ2-7; a weak D match, TRBD2 (5 bases). Per the germline V gene, CDR1 is SGHAT and CDR2 is FQNNGV. This CDR3 is built from 14 residues. V was pared by 4 bases and J by 2 bases, with 12 bases between. CDR3 bases: TGTGCCAGCAGCTCTCCGATGACTACCTACGAGCAGTACTTC. This gives the protein CASSSPMTTYEQYF.

V gene TRBV19 combines with J gene TRBJ2-2, with unresolved D. The germline gives CDR1 LNHDA, CDR2 SQIVND (reference sequence). The CDR3 has 14 residues. Trimming removed 0 bases at V and 0 bases at J, with 2 bases between. The CDR3 is CASSIEPNTGELFF. CDR3 bases: TGTGCCAGTAGTATAGAACCGAACACCGGGGAGCTGTTTTTT.

This chain links TRBV19 with TRBJ2-7; D is unresolved. The CDR3 sequence is 16 residues long. Germline V CDR1 and CDR2: LNHDA, SQIVND (reference sequence). V lost 6 bases, J lost 1 base, and 19 bases lay in between. CDR3 bases: TGTGCCAGTAGCGGGTATCTCGGGCCGGGTTCCTACGAGCAGTACTTC. This codes for CASSGYLGPGSYEQYF. The whole variable domain, remainder taken from reference TRBV19 and TRBJ2-7, is DGGITQSPKYLFRKEGQNVTLSCEQNLNHDAMYWYRQDPGQGLRLIYYSQIVNDFQKGDIAEGYSVSREKKESFPLTVTSAQKNPTAFYLCASSGYLGPGSYEQYFGPGTRLTVT.

The rearrangement uses TRBV9 and TRBJ1-1, with D unresolved. V gave up 0 bases and J gave up 4 bases, with 13 bases separating them. This CDR3 spans 15 amino acids. Looked up from germline, CDR1 is SGDLS and CDR2 is YYNGEE. CDR3 amino acids: CASSVGTGSSTEAFF. The CDR3 region has the DNA TGTGCCAGCAGCGTAGGAACGGGGTCGAGCACTGAAGCTTTCTTT.

The table lists this clone with a few counts. The chain is built from TRBV5-6 and TRBJ1-2; 7 bases are shared with TRBD1. Germline V gives CDR1 SGHDT, CDR2 YYEEEE. The CDR3 sequence is 13 residues long. Trimming removed 3 bases from V and 5 bases from J; junction bases left unmatched: 4. The CDR3 nucleotides read TGTGCCAGCAGCTCTGGACAGGTTTATGGCTACACCTTC. It is translated as CASSSGQVYGYTF.

V is TRBV19 and J is TRBJ2-7; weak D call: TRBD1 (6 bases). Germline CDR1 LNHDA, CDR2 SQIVND (reference sequence). V was clipped by 2 bases and J by 5 bases, with 16 bases between them. This CDR3 is built from 15 residues. The CDR3 region has the DNA TGTGCCAGTAGTATACAGGGGAACAAACCCCACGAGCAGTACTTC. Translated: CASSIQGNKPHEQYF.

The genes are TRBV6-5 and TRBJ2-3, with 8 positions matching TRBD2. The germline CDR1 and CDR2 sequences are MNHEY and SVGAGI. The junction had 7 bases not matched to a gene; V was cut back by 6 bases and J by 2 bases. The CDR3 is 15 residues long. CDR3 DNA sequence: TGTGCCAGCAGGAAAACTAGCGGACCCACAGATACGCAGTATTTT. Its translation is CASRKTSGPTDTQYF.

The chain recombines TRBV19 with TRBJ1-5; TRBD1 agrees at 9 bases. The germline V gene has CDR1 LNHDA and CDR2 SQIVND (reference sequence). V shed 4 bases, J shed 3 bases, and the junction held 13 bases outside the gene matches. There are 18 residues in the CDR3. The CDR3 sequence is CASSTDRGKLTPNQPQHF. DNA of the CDR3: TGTGCCAGTAGTACCGACAGGGGGAAACTAACCCCCAATCAGCCCCAGCATTTT.

This chain's CDR3 is CATSRDGGFAYEQYF. As DNA, the CDR3 is TGTGCCACCAGCAGAGATGGGGGATTCGCCTACGAGCAGTACTTC. The rearrangement joins TRBV15 to TRBJ2-7; D is tentatively TRBD1 or TRBD2 (5 bases each). Trimming pared 0 bases from V and 2 bases from J, leaving 11 bases between. The CDR3 has 15 residues. CDR1 is LNHNV and CDR2 is YYDKDF in the germline V gene (reference sequence). The full variable domain, its missing parts supplied by reference TRBV15 and TRBJ2-7, is DAMVIQNPRYQVTQFGKPVTLSCSQTLNHNVMYWYQQKSSQAPKLLFHYYDKDFNNEADTPDNFQSRRPNTSFCFLDIRSPGLGDTAMYLCATSRDGGFAYEQYFGPGTRLTVT.

This chain joins TRBV11-2 and TRBJ1-1; the D gene is possibly TRBD1 (5 bases). Germline CDR1 is SGHAT and CDR2 is FQNNGV. This CDR3 region has 15 residues. Trimming stripped 2 bases from V and 7 bases from J, with 17 bases between. The CDR3 loop reads CASSLTLGGAGEAFF. CDR3 nucleotides: TGTGCCAGCAGCTTAACCCTGGGAGGGGCGGGTGAAGCTTTCTTT.

The chain couples TRBV2 to TRBJ2-3; 14 nucleotides line up with TRBD2. The germline gives CDR1 SNHLY, CDR2 FYNNEI. The length of the CDR3 is 15 residues. J gave up 7 bases and V 6 bases, and 6 bases lay outside the gene matches. The CDR3 loop reads CASSPTSGRANTQYF. The CDR3 nucleotides are TGTGCCAGCAGCCCGACTAGCGGGAGGGCCAATACGCAGTATTTT. The full variable domain, completed using reference TRBV2 and TRBJ2-3, is EPEVTQTPSHQVTQMGQEVILRCVPISNHLYFYWYRQILGQKVEFLVSFYNNEISEKSEIFDDQFSVERPDGSNFTLKIRSTKLEDSAMYFCASSPTSGRANTQYFGPGTRLTVL.

The chain is built from TRBV19 and TRBJ1-5; D gene uncertain. CDR1 is LNHDA, CDR2 SQIVND, per germline (reference sequence). V gave up 4 bases and J gave up 9 bases, with 7 bases separating them. The CDR3 covers 11 residues. The CDR3 coding sequence is TGTGCCAGTAGTACTTCAGGGCCCCAGCATTTT. Encoded protein: CASSTSGPQHF.